This T cell receptor (beta chain) stems from a study of cytotoxic CD8 clonotypes in ibrutinib-treated CLL. The CDR3 runs to 11 residues. Trimming pared 4 bases from V and 10 bases from J, leaving 8 bases between. Germline lookup yields CDR1 ENHRY and CDR2 SYGVKD. Data came from immunoSEQ multiplex PCR; TCRdb stores just in-frame clones and leaves some out. The sample has 200,000 or so clones, roughly three quarters seen once. V usage is TRBV10-3 and J usage is TRBJ2-1, with D possibly being TRBD2 (5 bases). This sample comprised PBMCs, obtained after 12 months of ibrutinib treatment. This TCR came from a human donor with chronic lymphocytic leukemia. The CDR3 DNA follows: TGTGCCATCAGTGTAACTAGAGAGCAGTTCTTC. Translation gives CAISVTREQFF.